Listed below are T cell receptor beta chains from one sample, sequenced in a study of blood T cell repertoires in COVID-19. Only in-frame clones appear in the TCRdb table, and some are missing; sequencing was by immunoSEQ multiplex PCR. The sample holds fewer than 300,000 clones, around 81% seen once. The sample comprised peripheral blood. All receptors derive from a woman aged 55-69 years with active or convalescent COVID-19. Both conserved end residues are part of each CDR3. A D gene is named only where the DNA matches it firmly.

>TRBD1|TRBJ1-2|TRBV28
CASSPPGQGAVMGGYTF
TGTGCCAGCAGTCCCCCGGGACAGGGGGCCGTTATGGGTGGCTACACCTTC
>NA|TRBJ1-1|TRBV19
CASSSDTEAFF
TGTGCCAGTAGTAGCGACACTGAAGCTTTCTTT
>NA|TRBJ1-2|TRBV3-1/TRBV3-2
CASSHRVQGSNYGYTF
TGTGCCAGCAGCCATCGAGTACAGGGTTCCAACTATGGCTACACCTTC
>NA|TRBJ1-1|TRBV4-2
CASSQPDSMNTEAFF
TGTGCCAGCAGCCAACCGGACAGCATGAACACTGAAGCTTTCTTT
>NA|TRBJ1-1|TRBV5-5
CASSLIAGPEAFF
TGTGCCAGCAGCTTGATAGCAGGGCCTGAAGCTTTCTTT
>NA|TRBJ1-3|TRBV6-6
CASSYGQTSGNTIYF
TGTGCCAGCAGTTACGGACAGACCTCTGGAAACACCATATATTTT
>TRBD1|TRBJ2-5|TRBV5-1
CASSFYTGGETQYF
TGCGCCAGCAGCTTCTATACAGGGGGGGAGACCCAGTACTTC
>TRBD1|TRBJ1-2|TRBV27
CASSPQGADGYTF
TGTGCCAGCAGTCCACAGGGGGCTGATGGCTACACCTTC
>NA|TRBJ2-7|TRBV11-2
CASSLVTLSSYEQYF
TGTGCCAGCAGCTTAGTGACACTGAGCTCCTACGAGCAGTACTTC
>NA|TRBJ2-5|TRBV18
CASSLQGTQYF
TGTGCCAGCTCACTTCAGGGGACCCAGTACTTC
>NA|TRBJ1-5|TRBV10-3
CAISDGNSNQPQHF
TGTGCCATCAGTGACGGGAATAGCAATCAGCCCCAGCATTTT
>NA|TRBJ1-1|TRBV7-9
CASRRTVNTEAFF
TGTGCCAGCAGAAGGACTGTGAACACTGAAGCTTTCTTT
>TRBD1|TRBJ2-2|TRBV5-4
CASSLNHRGNTGELFF
TGTGCCAGCAGCTTGAACCACAGGGGGAACACCGGGGAGCTGTTTTTT
>NA|TRBJ2-3|TRBV30
CAWSVLSWSTDTQYF
TGTGCCTGGAGTGTACTAAGCTGGAGCACAGATACGCAGTATTTT
>NA|TRBJ1-2|TRBV5-5
CASSFSQGQSGYTF
TGTGCCAGCAGCTTCAGCCAGGGCCAGTCTGGCTACACCTTC